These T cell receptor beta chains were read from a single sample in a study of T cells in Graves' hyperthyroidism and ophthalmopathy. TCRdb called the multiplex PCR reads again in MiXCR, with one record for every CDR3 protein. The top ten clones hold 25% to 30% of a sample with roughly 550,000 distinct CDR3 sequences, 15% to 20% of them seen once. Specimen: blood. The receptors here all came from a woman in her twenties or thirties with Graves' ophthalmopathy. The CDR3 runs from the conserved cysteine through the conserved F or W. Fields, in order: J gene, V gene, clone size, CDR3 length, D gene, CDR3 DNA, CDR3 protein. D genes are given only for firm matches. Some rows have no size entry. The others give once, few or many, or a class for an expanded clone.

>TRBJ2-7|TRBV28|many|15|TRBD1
TGTGCCAGCAGTCCCGGGACAGGGAACTCCTACGAGCAGTACTTC
CASSPGTGNSYEQYF
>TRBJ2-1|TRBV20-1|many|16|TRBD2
TGCAGTGCTAGAGGTATCGGTAGCGGGAATAATGATGAGCAGTTCTTC
CSARGIGSGNNDEQFF
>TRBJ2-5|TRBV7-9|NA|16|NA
TGTGCCAGCAGCTTAAGCGCGGCGGGTTTGCAAGAGACCCAGTACTTC
CASSLSAAGLQETQYF
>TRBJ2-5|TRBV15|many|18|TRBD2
TGTGCCACCAGCAGAGAAGAGACTCTAGCGGGAGTGCGGGAGACCCAGTACTTC
CATSREETLAGVRETQYF
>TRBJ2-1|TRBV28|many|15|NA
TGTGCCAGCAGCCCCTTAGCGGTTCCCTACAATGAGCAGTTCTTC
CASSPLAVPYNEQFF
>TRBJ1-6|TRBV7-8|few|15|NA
TGTGCCAGCGCGAGGGTTTCCCCTCGGAATTCACCCCTCCACTTT
CASARVSPRNSPLHF
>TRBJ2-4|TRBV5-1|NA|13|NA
TGTGCCAGTGGGGGGTCCGGAAGGAACATTCAGTACTTC
CASGGSGRNIQYF
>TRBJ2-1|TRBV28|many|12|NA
TGTGCCAGCAGCTTAAGGGGAGGCGAGCAGTTCTTC
CASSLRGGEQFF
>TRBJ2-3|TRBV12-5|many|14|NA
TGTGCTAGTGGTCCCTCATCTAGCACAGATACGCAGTATTTT
CASGPSSSTDTQYF
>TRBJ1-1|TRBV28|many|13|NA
TGTGCCAGCAGCTCCGGGGCCGCTACCTGGGCTTTCTTT
CASSSGAATWAFF
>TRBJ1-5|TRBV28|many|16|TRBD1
TGTGCCAGCAGTCCTAGGACAGGGGGCGGCAATCAGCCCCAGCATTTT
CASSPRTGGGNQPQHF
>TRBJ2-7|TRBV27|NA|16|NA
TGTGCCAGCAGTTTACGAGTCGCAGGGTTTCACTACGAGCAGTACTTC
CASSLRVAGFHYEQYF
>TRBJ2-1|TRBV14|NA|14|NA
TGTGCCAGCAGCCTGATTGTCGCGGGCAATGAGCAGTTCTTC
CASSLIVAGNEQFF
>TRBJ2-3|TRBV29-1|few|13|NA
TGCAGCGTTGTTGTCCTAGCGACAGATACGCAGTATTTT
CSVVVLATDTQYF
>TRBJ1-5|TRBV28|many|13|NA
TGTGCCAGCAGGGACAACTACAATCAGCCCCAGCATTTT
CASRDNYNQPQHF
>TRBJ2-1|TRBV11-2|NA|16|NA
TGTGCCAACAGCTTACTGGCGGGACGGGGCTACAATGAGCAGTTCTTC
CANSLLAGRGYNEQFF
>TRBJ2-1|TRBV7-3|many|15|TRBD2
TGTGCCAGCAGCGTCGGTACGGGGAGGGGAAATGAGCAGTTCTTC
CASSVGTGRGNEQFF
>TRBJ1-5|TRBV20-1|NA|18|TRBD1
TGCAGTGCTCAACGAGGACAGGGAATGGTGGGGAGCAATCAGCCCCAGCATTTT
CSAQRGQGMVGSNQPQHF
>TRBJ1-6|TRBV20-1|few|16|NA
TGCAGTGCTAGAGACCCCACGAGGGGGGCCTCTTCACCCCTCCACTTT
CSARDPTRGASSPLHF
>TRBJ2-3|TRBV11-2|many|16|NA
TGTGCCAGCAGAAGGGGTCGGACGGACCACACAGATACGCAGTATTTT
CASRRGRTDHTDTQYF
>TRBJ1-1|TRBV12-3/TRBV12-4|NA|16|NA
TGTGCCAGCAGTTTCTTCCCCGGTGGGGGGAACACTGAAGCTTTCTTT
CASSFFPGGGNTEAFF
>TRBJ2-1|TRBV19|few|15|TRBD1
TGTGCCAGTAGTATTCCGGGACAGGGGGGAGATGAGCAGTTCTTC
CASSIPGQGGDEQFF
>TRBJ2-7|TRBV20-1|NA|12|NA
TGCAGTGCTAGTACAGGACCCTACGAGCAGTACTTC
CSASTGPYEQYF
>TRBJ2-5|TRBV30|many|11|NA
TGTGCCTGGGCCCGGTCAGAGACCCAGTACTTC
CAWARSETQYF
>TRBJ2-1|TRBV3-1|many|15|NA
TGTGCCAGCAGCCAACTTACGACTCTCCGGGGGGAGCAGTTCTTC
CASSQLTTLRGEQFF
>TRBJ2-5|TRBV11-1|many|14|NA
TGTGCCAGCTCTAACGAGGGGTGGCAAGAGACCCAGTACTTC
CASSNEGWQETQYF
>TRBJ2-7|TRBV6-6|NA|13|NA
TGTGCCAGCAGTTACTCGTTGAATAACGAGCAGTACTTC
CASSYSLNNEQYF
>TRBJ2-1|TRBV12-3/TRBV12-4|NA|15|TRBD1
TGTGCCAGCAGACGGGACAGGGGTTCCTACAATGAGCAGTTCTTC
CASRRDRGSYNEQFF
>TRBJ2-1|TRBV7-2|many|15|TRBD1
TGTGCCAGCAGCTTACAGGCAGGGGGCTACAATGAGCAGTTCTTC
CASSLQAGGYNEQFF
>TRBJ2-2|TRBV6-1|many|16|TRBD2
TGTGCCAGCCTAGCTAGCGGGAGGTGGAGCACCGGGGAGCTGTTTTTT
CASLASGRWSTGELFF
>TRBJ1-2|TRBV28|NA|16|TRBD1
TGTGCCAGCAGTTTGTATCCGGGACAGGGAATCTATGGCTACACCTTC
CASSLYPGQGIYGYTF
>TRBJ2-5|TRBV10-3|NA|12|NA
TGTGCCATCGCGCGCCAGCAAGAGACCCAGTACTTC
CAIARQQETQYF
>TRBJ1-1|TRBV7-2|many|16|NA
TGTGCCAGCAGCTTATACACGCAGGGAACCGGCACTGAAGCTTTCTTT
CASSLYTQGTGTEAFF
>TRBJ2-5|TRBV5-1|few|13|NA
TGCGCCAGCAGAGACGTAGTCGGGGAGACCCAGTACTTC
CASRDVVGETQYF
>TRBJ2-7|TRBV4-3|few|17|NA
TGCGCCAGCAGCCAATCAACCGACGGGGCAGCAGGATACGAGCAGTACTTC
CASSQSTDGAAGYEQYF
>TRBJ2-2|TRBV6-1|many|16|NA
TGTGCCAGCACCCCCCTTGGGGGTCCGAACACCGGGGAGCTGTTTTTT
CASTPLGGPNTGELFF
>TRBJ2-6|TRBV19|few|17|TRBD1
TGTGCCAGTAGTACGGGACAGGAGATCTCTGGGGCCAACGTCCTGACTTTC
CASSTGQEISGANVLTF
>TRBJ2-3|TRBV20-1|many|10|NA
TGCAGTGTGTATCAGGATACGCAGTATTTT
CSVYQDTQYF
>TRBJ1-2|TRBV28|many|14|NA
TGTGCCAGCAGTTGGTCGTTGGAGTTCTATGGCTACACCTTC
CASSWSLEFYGYTF
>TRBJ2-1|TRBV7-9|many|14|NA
TGTGCCAGCAGTTCGGGGGCGTGGGTATATGAGCAGTTCTTC
CASSSGAWVYEQFF
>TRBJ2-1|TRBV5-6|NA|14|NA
TGTGCCAGCAGCCCCGGGAATTTAATCAATGAGCAGTTCTTC
CASSPGNLINEQFF
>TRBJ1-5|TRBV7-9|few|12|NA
TGTGCCAGCAGTTTTTTGACCCAGCCCCAGCATTTT
CASSFLTQPQHF
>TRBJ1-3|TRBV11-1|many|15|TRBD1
TGTGCCAGCAGCTCGGAGGGGGCCTCTGGAAACACCATATATTTT
CASSSEGASGNTIYF
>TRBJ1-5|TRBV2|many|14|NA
TGTGCCAGCACGGACAGAGCTAGCAATCAGCCCCAGCATTTT
CASTDRASNQPQHF
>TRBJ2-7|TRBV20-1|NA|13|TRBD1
TGCAGTGCTATAGGACAGGGCCCCTACGAGCAGTACTTC
CSAIGQGPYEQYF
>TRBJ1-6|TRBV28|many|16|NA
TGTGCCAGCAGTTCCCCCTTACAGGGTGGTAATTCACCCCTCCACTTT
CASSSPLQGGNSPLHF
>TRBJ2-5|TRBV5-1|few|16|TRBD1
TGCGCCAGCAGCTTGGCGAGACAGGGGGCTTGGGAGACCCAGTACTTC
CASSLARQGAWETQYF
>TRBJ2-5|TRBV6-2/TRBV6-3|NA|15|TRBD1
TGTGCCAGCAATCCGGGACAGGGGGCACTCGGGACCCAGTACTTC
CASNPGQGALGTQYF
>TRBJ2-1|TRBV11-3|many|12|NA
TGTGCCAGCAGTACCGCCCCCGGGCAGCAGTTCTTC
CASSTAPGQQFF
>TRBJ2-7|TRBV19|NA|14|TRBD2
TGTGCCAGTAGTACGACTAGCGTTGCCTACGAGCAGTACTTC
CASSTTSVAYEQYF
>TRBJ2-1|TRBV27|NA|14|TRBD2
TGTGCCAGCACCCAGGAGGGGACTAACAATGAGCAGTTCTTC
CASTQEGTNNEQFF
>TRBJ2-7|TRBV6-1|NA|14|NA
TGTGCCAGCAGCGAATCCAGCATTCCCTACGAGCAGTACTTC
CASSESSIPYEQYF
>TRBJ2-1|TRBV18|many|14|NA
TGTGCCAGCTCACCAGCCGGGGTCTACAATGAGCAGTTCTTC
CASSPAGVYNEQFF
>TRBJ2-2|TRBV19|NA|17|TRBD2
TGTGCCAGTAGACATCCCATCCGGGAGGGGAACACCGGGGAGCTGTTTTTT
CASRHPIREGNTGELFF